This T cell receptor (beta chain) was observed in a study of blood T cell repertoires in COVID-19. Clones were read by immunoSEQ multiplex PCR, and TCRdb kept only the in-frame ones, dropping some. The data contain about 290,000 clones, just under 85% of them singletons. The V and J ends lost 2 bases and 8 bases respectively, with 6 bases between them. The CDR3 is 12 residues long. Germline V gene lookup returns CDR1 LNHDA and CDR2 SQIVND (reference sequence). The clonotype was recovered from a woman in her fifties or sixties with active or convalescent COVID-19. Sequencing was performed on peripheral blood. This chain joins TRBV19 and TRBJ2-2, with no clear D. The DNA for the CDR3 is TGTGCCAGTAGTATATACAGAGGGGAGCTGTTTTTT. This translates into CASSIYRGELFF.